This TCR beta chain comes out of a study of beta chain features in type 1 diabetes. Whole-study results and caveats: Within the patient group, naive, central memory and Treg TCRB repertoires appeared more similar to each other than within healthy donors. There was a possibility that cDNA sequencing over-represented cells with high TCR expression.

Expressed TCRB transcripts were sequenced, since all the RNA that had been isolated was reverse transcribed. Using immunoSEQ multiplex PCR, the repertoire was profiled, and TCRdb retains in-frame clones only, with some absent. The sample gives 120,000 to 150,000 clones, roughly 48% of which show up once; 0.42% is in the top ten. There are 14 residues in the CDR3. V was clipped by 6 bases and J by 3 bases, with 13 bases between them. The germline CDR1 and CDR2 sequences are MNHNS and SASEGT. With regard to this clone: Antigen: not known.

Sorted CD4+ subsets: naive, central memory, regulatory, stem cell-like memory (CD45RO/CCR7/CD25/CD127/CD95/CD27 panel). The sequenced material came from Tregs from blood. The rearrangement links TRBV6-1 to TRBJ2-3, with D unclear. This receptor was identified in a man in his late teens or twenties in good health. The CDR3 coding sequence is TGTGCCAGCAGGAACCGATACGGGACAGATACGCAGTATTTT. This gives the protein CASRNRYGTDTQYF.